These 8 T cell receptor beta chains were sequenced from one sample in a study of CD8+CD57+ T cells in acquired aplastic anemia. An expansion of CD8+CD57+ cells by flow cytometry had been shown in patients chosen for sequencing. The study profiled TCR beta VDJ and CDR3 using genomic DNA as template. MiXCR was run by TCRdb on the reads, yielding one entry per CDR3 protein. Of some 200,000 distinct CDR3 sequences in the sample, under 55% were seen once. The sequencing sample was made of sorted CD4+, CD8+, or CD8+CD57+ T cells (not recorded which) from PBMCs. The receptors shown here come from a human donor with aplastic anemia.

Relative to its sample, this clonotype is medium-sized. The chain has TRBV25-1 and TRBJ2-2; D might be TRBD1 (5 bases). The CDR3 consists of 13 residues. The germline gives CDR1 MGHDK, CDR2 SYGVNS. V lost 6 bases to trimming and J lost 8 bases, with 13 bases between them. In DNA, the CDR3 is TGTGCCAGCAGGACAGCCCAAGTGGGGGAGCTGTTTTTT. This encodes CASRTAQVGELFF.

As to this clonotype: A much larger clone differs by one base, so this may be a read error. V and J are TRBV2 and TRBJ2-7, with D possibly matching TRBD2 (5 bases). Germline-derived CDR1 and CDR2 are SNHLY and FYNNEI. The CDR3 is 12 amino acids. This CDR3 is CAISPDGNEQYF. As DNA, the CDR3 is TGTGCCATCAGTCCTGACGGGAACGAGCAGTACTTC.

V gene TRBV7-3 combines with J gene TRBJ2-4; TRBD1 aligns across 8 bases. CDR3 length equals 17 residues. Germline V gene sequence: CDR1 SGHTA, CDR2 FQGTGA. After removal of 1 base from V and 1 base from J, the junction contained 6 bases not matched to a gene. The CDR3: CASSLSRGRFAKNIQYF. For the CDR3, the DNA is TGTGCCAGCAGCTTAAGCAGGGGGCGCTTTGCCAAAAACATTCAGTACTTC.

This chain connects TRBV20-1 to TRBJ2-3; tentative D call: TRBD1 (6 bases). This CDR3 has 12 residues. The V and J ends lost 4 bases and 9 bases respectively, with 14 bases between them. Germline values: CDR1 DFQATT, CDR2 SNEGSKA (reference sequence). DNA of the CDR3: TGCAGTGCTAACCTACAGGGCTCCACGCAGTATTTT. Protein product: CSANLQGSTQYF.

This clonotype was recorded a few times. The CDR3 bases are TGTGCCAGCAGCTTGGGGGGCAGTACTTCTAACTATGGCTACACCTTC. Protein: CASSLGGSTSNYGYTF. V gene TRBV5-4 combines with J gene TRBJ1-2; D may be TRBD1 (5 bases). Germline assignment: CDR1 SGHNT and CDR2 YYREEE (reference sequence). The V gene lost 0 bases and the J gene lost 0 bases, with 12 bases spanning the gap. The CDR3 runs 16 residues.

The chain recombines TRBV9 with TRBJ1-2, with a weak D call TRBD1 (6 bases). Between the trimmed V and J ends, which lost 0 bases and 2 bases, there was a span of 14 bases. This CDR3 is 16 amino acids long. The germline CDR1 and CDR2 sequences are SGDLS and YYNGEE. The CDR3 loop reads CASSVARGQGNYGYTF. The CDR3 DNA sequence: TGTGCCAGCAGCGTAGCTCGAGGGCAGGGGAACTATGGCTACACCTTC.

The chain couples TRBV25-1 to TRBJ1-1; no firm D call. Deletions cut 7 bases from V and 4 bases from J, with 16 bases between. The CDR3 runs 14 residues. Germline CDR1 is MGHDK and CDR2 is SYGVNS. The CDR3 is CASTTFGRGTEAFF. As DNA, the CDR3 is TGTGCCAGCACCACCTTTGGGCGTGGCACTGAAGCTTTCTTT. The full variable domain, with the rest looked up from reference TRBV25-1 and TRBJ1-1, is EADIYQTPRYLVIGTGKKITLECSQTMGHDKMYWYQQDPGMELHLIHYSYGVNSTEKGDLSSESTVSRIRTEHFPLTLESARPSHTSQYLCASTTFGRGTEAFFGQGTRLTVV.

In its sample, this clonotype was seen many times. The chain uses TRBV6-1 and TRBJ1-6; D is possibly TRBD1 (6 bases). Germline assignment: CDR1 MNHNS and CDR2 SASEGT. Trimming pared 9 bases from V and 9 bases from J, leaving 21 bases between. CDR3 length: 15 amino acids. The CDR3 sequence is CASTGHGSGLSPLHF. DNA for the CDR3: TGTGCCAGTACGGGACACGGATCCGGGCTTTCACCCCTCCACTTT.